The 12 T cell receptor beta chains below were found in one sample sequenced in a study of PD-L1 blockade in urothelial cancer. Using immunoSEQ multiplex PCR, the repertoire was profiled, and TCRdb retains in-frame clones only, with some absent. Of 50,000 to 60,000 clones listed, about 86% are singletons. Sequenced material: PBMCs, taken around atezolizumab (anti-PD-L1) treatment. The receptors were sampled from a man between 45 and 60 years old with urothelial cancer.

This chain connects TRBV7-9 to TRBJ1-4; the match to TRBD1 covers 7 bases. Germline assignment: CDR1 SEHNR and CDR2 FQNEAQ (reference sequence). The J segment lost 7 bases and the V segment lost 2 bases, leaving 4 bases of the junction unmatched. CDR3 size: 14 residues. The CDR3 reads CASSLRQGSEKLFF. The CDR3, as DNA: TGTGCCAGCAGCTTAAGACAGGGAAGTGAAAAACTGTTTTTT.

As regards this clone: The sample has other DNA sequences that encode this CDR3 too. The chain combines TRBV5-1 with TRBJ2-2; D possibly corresponds to TRBD2 (6 bases). Germline V CDR1 and CDR2: SGHRS, YFSETQ. CDR3 length equals 15 residues. Trimming left V 0 bases short and J 0 bases short, with 6 bases between. Written as DNA, the CDR3 is TGCGCCAGCAGCTTGGGCGGGGCGAACACCGGGGAGCTGTTTTTT. This encodes CASSLGGANTGELFF. Full variable domain (missing parts from reference TRBV5-1 and TRBJ2-2): KAGVTQTPRYLIKTRGQQVTLSCSPISGHRSVSWYQQTPGQGLQFLFEYFSETQRNKGNFPGRFSGRQFSNSRSEMNVSTLELGDSALYLCASSLGGANTGELFFGEGSRLTVL.

This sequence joins TRBV7-8 and TRBJ2-3, with 8 bases that match TRBD2. Germline CDR1 SGHVS, CDR2 FQNEAQ. The J segment lost 2 bases and the V segment lost 1 base, leaving 2 bases of the junction unmatched. The CDR3 loop spans 15 amino acids. CDR3 in DNA: TGTGCCAGCAGCTTAGTACTAGCGGACACAGATACGCAGTATTTT. Translated, it gives CASSLVLADTDTQYF.

The chain joins TRBV11-2 to TRBJ2-7, with D maybe TRBD2 (7 bases). Germline assignment: CDR1 SGHAT and CDR2 FQNNGV. Trimming left V 5 bases short and J 1 base short, with 21 bases between. The CDR3 runs to 17 residues. CDR3 bases: TGTGCCAGCAGCACCCCGGCCGGGGGGCTAGGGTCCTACGAGCAGTACTTC. The encoded protein is CASSTPAGGLGSYEQYF.

This chain joins TRBV19 and TRBJ2-1, with 8 bases identical to TRBD2. Germline CDR1 reads LNHDA; CDR2 reads SQIVND (reference sequence). V shed 11 bases, J shed 7 bases, and the junction held 16 bases outside the gene matches. The CDR3 extends over 15 amino acids. CDR3 bases: TGTGCCCACCGGAGGAGCGGGAGATTGTGGAATGAGCAGTTCTTC. Its translation: CAHRRSGRLWNEQFF.

The rearrangement uses TRBV27 and TRBJ2-2; tentatively, D is TRBD1 (6 bases). CDR3 size: 18 residues. V gave up 3 bases and J gave up 1 base, with 18 bases separating them. Germline assignment: CDR1 MNHEY and CDR2 SMNVEV (reference sequence). The CDR3 sequence is CASSFSNDRLMNTGELFF. CDR3 nucleotide sequence: TGTGCCAGCAGTTTCTCGAACGACAGGTTGATGAACACCGGGGAGCTGTTTTTT.

This clone was seen only a few times. CDR3 DNA sequence: TGTGCCATCAGTGTATCACAGGCGAACACTGAAGCTTTCTTT. This codes for CAISVSQANTEAFF. The chain is built from TRBV10-3 and TRBJ1-1, with D possibly being TRBD1 (5 bases). The CDR3 is made up of 14 amino acids. Trimming took off 4 bases at V and 1 base at J, with 10 bases between the two ends. Germline-derived CDR1 and CDR2 are ENHRY and SYGVKD.

The rearrangement uses TRBV5-4 and TRBJ2-7; weak D call: TRBD1 (7 bases). The CDR3 covers 16 residues. Germline V gene lookup returns CDR1 SGHNT and CDR2 YYREEE (reference sequence). Trimming took 4 bases from V and 1 from J, leaving 18 bases between them. This chain's CDR3 is CASSRGVGGQSYEQYF. The CDR3 region has the DNA TGTGCCAGCAGCCGCGGGGTGGGGGGACAGTCCTACGAGCAGTACTTC.

The chain couples TRBV28 to TRBJ2-3; D possibly corresponds to TRBD2 (5 bases). The CDR3 has 13 residues. The germline V gene has CDR1 MDHEN and CDR2 SYDVKM. The V end was cut by 8 bases, the J end by 6 bases, with 15 bases between. The CDR3 region has the DNA TGTGCCAGCGGCCTCTCGGGCGGGGATACGCAGTATTTT. This gives the protein CASGLSGGDTQYF. Full variable domain (remainder filled in from reference TRBV28 and TRBJ2-3): DVKVTQSSRYLVKRTGEKVFLECVQDMDHENMFWYRQDPGLGLRLIYFSYDVKMKEKGDIPEGYSVSREKKERFSLILESASTNQTSMYLCASGLSGGDTQYFGPGTRLTVL.

The chain joins TRBV13 to TRBJ2-7, with D maybe TRBD1 (6 bases). V lost 4 bases and J lost 2, with 15 bases in between. Germline CDR1 is PRHDT and CDR2 is FYEKMQ (reference sequence). The CDR3 sequence is 15 residues long. DNA of the CDR3: TGTGCCAGCAGCTCCCGCCGGGCAGGGGCCTACGAGCAGTACTTC. As protein: CASSSRRAGAYEQYF.

The chain couples TRBV7-9 to TRBJ1-3, with D uncertain. The CDR3 has 13 amino acids. Trimming removed 2 bases at V and 4 bases at J, with 6 bases between. Germline lookup yields CDR1 SEHNR and CDR2 FQNEAQ (reference sequence). CDR3 nucleotide sequence: TGTGCCAGCAGCTTAACAGCCGGAAACACCATATATTTT. Translating gives CASSLTAGNTIYF.

The CDR3 DNA reads TGTGCCACTGGGGAAGGGGCCCCCAGCACAGATACGCAGTATTTT. It translates to CATGEGAPSTDTQYF. V gene TRBV28 combines with J gene TRBJ2-3; the D gene is possibly TRBD1 (5 bases). The CDR3 contains 15 residues. With 10 bases removed from V and 0 bases from J, the gap between germline ends came to 17 bases. Germline assignment: CDR1 MDHEN and CDR2 SYDVKM.